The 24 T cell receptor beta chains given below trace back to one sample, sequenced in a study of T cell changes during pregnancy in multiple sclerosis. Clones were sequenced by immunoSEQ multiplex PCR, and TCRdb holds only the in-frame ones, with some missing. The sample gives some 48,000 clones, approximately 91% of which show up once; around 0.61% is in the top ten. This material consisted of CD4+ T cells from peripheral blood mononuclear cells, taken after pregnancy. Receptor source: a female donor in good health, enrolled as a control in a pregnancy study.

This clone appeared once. CDR3 sequence reads: CASSKGGWDTEAFF. The CDR3 DNA sequence: TGTGCCAGCAGCAAGGGGGGGTGGGACACTGAAGCTTTCTTT. The rearrangement joins TRBV7-6 to TRBJ1-1; tentatively, D is TRBD1 (6 bases). The CDR3 consists of 14 residues. The V gene's germline CDR1 is SGHVS and CDR2 FNYEAQ. V lost 5 bases to trimming and J lost 3 bases, with 13 bases between them.

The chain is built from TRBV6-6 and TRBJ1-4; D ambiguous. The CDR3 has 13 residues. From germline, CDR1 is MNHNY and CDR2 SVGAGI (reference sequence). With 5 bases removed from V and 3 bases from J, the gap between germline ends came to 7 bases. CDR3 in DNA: TGTGCCAGCAGTCCTCCCCCTAATGAAAAACTGTTTTTT. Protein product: CASSPPPNEKLFF.

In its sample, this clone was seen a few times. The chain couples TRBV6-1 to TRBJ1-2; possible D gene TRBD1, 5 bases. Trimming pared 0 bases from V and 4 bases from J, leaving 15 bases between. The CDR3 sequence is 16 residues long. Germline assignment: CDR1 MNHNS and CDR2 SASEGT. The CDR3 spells CASSEAVSGLSYGYTF. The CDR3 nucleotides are TGTGCCAGCAGTGAAGCAGTGTCGGGACTGAGCTATGGCTACACCTTC.

CDR3 in DNA: TGTGCCAGCAGTTTAGCAGGCCCAAGGCCCCAGCATTTT. Protein sequence: CASSLAGPRPQHF. The V call is TRBV28, the J call TRBJ1-5; D is uncertain. CDR3 length: 13 amino acids. V dropped 2 bases and J dropped 9 bases, with 11 bases sitting between them. Germline V gene sequence: CDR1 MDHEN, CDR2 SYDVKM.

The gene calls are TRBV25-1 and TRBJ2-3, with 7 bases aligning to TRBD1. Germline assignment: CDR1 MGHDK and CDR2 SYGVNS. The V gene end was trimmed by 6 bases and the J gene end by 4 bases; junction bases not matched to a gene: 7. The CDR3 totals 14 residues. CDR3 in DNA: TGTGCCAGCAGGGGCCTCCAGGGGGCAGATACGCAGTATTTT. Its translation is CASRGLQGADTQYF.

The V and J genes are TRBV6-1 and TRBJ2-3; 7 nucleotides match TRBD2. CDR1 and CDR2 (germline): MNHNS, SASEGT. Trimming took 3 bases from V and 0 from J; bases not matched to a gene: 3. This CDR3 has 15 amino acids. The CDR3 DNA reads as TGTGCCAGCAGTGAGTGGGGGGGGAGCACAGATACGCAGTATTTT. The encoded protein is CASSEWGGSTDTQYF.

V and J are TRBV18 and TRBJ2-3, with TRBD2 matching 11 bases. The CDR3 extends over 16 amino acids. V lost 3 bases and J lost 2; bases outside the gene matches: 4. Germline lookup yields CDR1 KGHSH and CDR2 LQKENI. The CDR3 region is CASSPLAGGFTDTQYF. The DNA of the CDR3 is TGTGCCAGCTCACCTCTAGCGGGAGGATTCACAGATACGCAGTATTTT.

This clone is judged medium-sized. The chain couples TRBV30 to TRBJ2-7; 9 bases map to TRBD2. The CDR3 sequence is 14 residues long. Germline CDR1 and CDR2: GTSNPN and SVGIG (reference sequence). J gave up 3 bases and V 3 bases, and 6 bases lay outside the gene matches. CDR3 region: CAWRLAGERYEQYF. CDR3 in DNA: TGTGCCTGGAGGTTAGCGGGGGAGCGCTACGAGCAGTACTTC. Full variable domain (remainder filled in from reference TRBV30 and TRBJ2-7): SQTIHQWPATLVQPVGSPLSLECTVEGTSNPNLYWYRQAAGRGLQLLFYSVGIGQISSEVPQNLSASRPQDRQFILSSKKLLLSDSGFYLCAWRLAGERYEQYFGPGTRLTVT.

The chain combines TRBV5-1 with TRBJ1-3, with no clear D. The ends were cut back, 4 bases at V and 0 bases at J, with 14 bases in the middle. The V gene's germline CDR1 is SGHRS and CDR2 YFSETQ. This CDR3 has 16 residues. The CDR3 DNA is TGCGCCAGCAGCACGACGGAGCGGCCCTCTGGAAACACCATATATTTT. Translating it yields CASSTTERPSGNTIYF.

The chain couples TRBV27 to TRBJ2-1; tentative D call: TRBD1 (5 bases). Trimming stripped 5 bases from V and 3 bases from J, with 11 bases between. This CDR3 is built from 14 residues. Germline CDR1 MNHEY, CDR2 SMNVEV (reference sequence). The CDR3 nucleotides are TGTGCCAGCAGTCCTCAGGGTTACTACAATGAGCAGTTCTTC. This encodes CASSPQGYYNEQFF.

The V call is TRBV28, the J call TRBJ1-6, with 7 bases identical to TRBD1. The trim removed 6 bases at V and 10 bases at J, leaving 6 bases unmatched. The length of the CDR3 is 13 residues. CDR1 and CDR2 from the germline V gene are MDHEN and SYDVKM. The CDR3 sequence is CASSKGAGSPLHF. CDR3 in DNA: TGTGCCAGCAGCAAGGGGGCCGGGTCACCCCTCCACTTT.

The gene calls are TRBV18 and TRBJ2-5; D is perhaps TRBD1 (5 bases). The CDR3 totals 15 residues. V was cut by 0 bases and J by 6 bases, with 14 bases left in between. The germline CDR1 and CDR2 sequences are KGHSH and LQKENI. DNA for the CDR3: TGTGCCAGCTCACCACCATCTGGGAAGGGGCAGACCCAGTACTTC. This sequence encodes CASSPPSGKGQTQYF.

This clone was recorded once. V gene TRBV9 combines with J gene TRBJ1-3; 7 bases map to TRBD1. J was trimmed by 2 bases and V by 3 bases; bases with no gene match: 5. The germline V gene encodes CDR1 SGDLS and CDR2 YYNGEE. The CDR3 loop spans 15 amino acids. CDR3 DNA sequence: TGTGCCAGCAGCGAGACAGGGACGCCTGGAAACACCATATATTTT. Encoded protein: CASSETGTPGNTIYF.

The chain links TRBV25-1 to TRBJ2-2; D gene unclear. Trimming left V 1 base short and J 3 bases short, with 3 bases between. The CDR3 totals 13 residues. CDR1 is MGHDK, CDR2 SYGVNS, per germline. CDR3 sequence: CASSESDTGELFF. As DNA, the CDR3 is TGTGCCAGCAGTGAATCCGACACCGGGGAGCTGTTTTTT.

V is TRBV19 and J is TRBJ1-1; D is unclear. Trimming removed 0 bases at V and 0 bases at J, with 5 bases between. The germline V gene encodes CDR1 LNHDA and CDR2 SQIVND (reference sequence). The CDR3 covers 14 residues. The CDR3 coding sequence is TGTGCCAGTAGTATAGAACCGGTGAACACTGAAGCTTTCTTT. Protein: CASSIEPVNTEAFF.

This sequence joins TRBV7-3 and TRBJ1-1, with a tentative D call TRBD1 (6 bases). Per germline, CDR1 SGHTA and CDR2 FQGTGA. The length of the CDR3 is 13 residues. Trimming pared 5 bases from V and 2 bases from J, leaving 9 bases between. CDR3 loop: CASSPDSNTEAFF. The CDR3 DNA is TGTGCCAGCAGCCCGGACAGCAACACTGAAGCTTTCTTT.

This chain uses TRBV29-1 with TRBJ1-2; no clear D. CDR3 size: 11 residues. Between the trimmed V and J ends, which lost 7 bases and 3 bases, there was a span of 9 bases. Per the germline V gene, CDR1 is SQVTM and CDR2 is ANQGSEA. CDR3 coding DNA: TGCAGCGGGAGGGTGGACTATGGCTACACCTTC. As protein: CSGRVDYGYTF.

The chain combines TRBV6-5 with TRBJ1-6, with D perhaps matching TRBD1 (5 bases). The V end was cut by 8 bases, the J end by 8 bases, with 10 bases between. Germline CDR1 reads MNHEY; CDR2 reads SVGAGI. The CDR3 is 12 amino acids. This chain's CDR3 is CASGRGDSPLHF. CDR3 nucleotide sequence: TGTGCCAGCGGGCGGGGGGATTCACCCCTCCACTTT.

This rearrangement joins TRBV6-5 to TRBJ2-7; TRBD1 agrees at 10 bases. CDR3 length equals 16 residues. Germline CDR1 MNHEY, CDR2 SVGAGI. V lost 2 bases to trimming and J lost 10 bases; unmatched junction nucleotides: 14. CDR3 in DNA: TGTGCCAGCAGTTACGGACGGGGGACAGGGGACCCACAACAGTACTTC. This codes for CASSYGRGTGDPQQYF.

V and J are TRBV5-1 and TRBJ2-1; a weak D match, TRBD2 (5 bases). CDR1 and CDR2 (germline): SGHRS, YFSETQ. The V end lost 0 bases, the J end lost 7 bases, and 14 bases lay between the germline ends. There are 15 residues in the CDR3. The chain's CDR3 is CASSLARARRNEQFF. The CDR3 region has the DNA TGCGCCAGCAGCTTGGCCCGAGCCCGGAGGAATGAGCAGTTCTTC. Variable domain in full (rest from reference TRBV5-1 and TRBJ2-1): KAGVTQTPRYLIKTRGQQVTLSCSPISGHRSVSWYQQTPGQGLQFLFEYFSETQRNKGNFPGRFSGRQFSNSRSEMNVSTLELGDSALYLCASSLARARRNEQFFGPGTRLTVL.

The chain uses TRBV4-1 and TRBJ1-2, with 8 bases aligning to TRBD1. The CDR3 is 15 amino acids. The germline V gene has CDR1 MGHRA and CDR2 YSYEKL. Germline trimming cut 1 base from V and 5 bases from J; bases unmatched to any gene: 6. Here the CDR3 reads CASSQVWTGLYGYTF. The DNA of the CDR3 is TGCGCCAGCAGCCAAGTCTGGACAGGGTTATATGGCTACACCTTC.

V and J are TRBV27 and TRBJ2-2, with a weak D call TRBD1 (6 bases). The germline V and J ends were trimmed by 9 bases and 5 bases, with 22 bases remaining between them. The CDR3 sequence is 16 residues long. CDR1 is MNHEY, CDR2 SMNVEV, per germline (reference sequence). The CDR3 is CASFSPGTRFTGELFF. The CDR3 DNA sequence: TGTGCCAGTTTTTCCCCCGGGACAAGGTTTACCGGGGAGCTGTTTTTT.

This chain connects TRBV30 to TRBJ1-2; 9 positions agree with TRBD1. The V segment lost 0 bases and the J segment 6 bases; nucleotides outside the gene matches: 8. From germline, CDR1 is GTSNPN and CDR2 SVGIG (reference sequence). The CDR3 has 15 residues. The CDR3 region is CAWSVHAQGADGYTF. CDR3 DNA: TGTGCCTGGAGTGTACATGCACAGGGGGCCGATGGCTACACCTTC.

The CDR3 loop is CAWSVAGYGYTF. Here the CDR3 DNA reads TGTGCCTGGAGTGTCGCCGGCTATGGCTACACCTTC. The chain uses TRBV30 and TRBJ1-2, with D unclear. Trimming shortened V by 0 bases and J by 4 bases, and 6 bases separated the two germline ends. Germline CDR1 reads GTSNPN; CDR2 reads SVGIG (reference sequence). CDR3 length equals 12 residues.